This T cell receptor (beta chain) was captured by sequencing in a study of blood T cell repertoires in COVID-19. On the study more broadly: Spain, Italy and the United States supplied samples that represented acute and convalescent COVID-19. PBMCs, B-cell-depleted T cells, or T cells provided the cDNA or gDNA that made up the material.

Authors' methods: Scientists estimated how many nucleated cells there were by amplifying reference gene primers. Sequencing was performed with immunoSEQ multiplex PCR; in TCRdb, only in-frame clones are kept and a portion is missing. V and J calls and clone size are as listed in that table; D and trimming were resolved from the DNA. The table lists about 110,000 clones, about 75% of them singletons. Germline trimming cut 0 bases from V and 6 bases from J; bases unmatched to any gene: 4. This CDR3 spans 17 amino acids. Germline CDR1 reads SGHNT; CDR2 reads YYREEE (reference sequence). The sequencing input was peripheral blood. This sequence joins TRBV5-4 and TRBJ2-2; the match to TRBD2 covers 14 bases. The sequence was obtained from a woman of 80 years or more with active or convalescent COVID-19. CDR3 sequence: CASSLGLAGGRSGELFF. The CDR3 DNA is TGTGCCAGCAGCTTGGGACTAGCGGGAGGGAGGTCCGGGGAGCTGTTTTTT. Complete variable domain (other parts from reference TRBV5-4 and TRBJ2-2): ETGVTQSPTHLIKTRGQQVTLRCSSQSGHNTVSWYQQALGQGPQFIFQYYREEENGRGNFPPRFSGLQFPNYSSELNVNALELDDSALYLCASSLGLAGGRSGELFFGEGSRLTVL.